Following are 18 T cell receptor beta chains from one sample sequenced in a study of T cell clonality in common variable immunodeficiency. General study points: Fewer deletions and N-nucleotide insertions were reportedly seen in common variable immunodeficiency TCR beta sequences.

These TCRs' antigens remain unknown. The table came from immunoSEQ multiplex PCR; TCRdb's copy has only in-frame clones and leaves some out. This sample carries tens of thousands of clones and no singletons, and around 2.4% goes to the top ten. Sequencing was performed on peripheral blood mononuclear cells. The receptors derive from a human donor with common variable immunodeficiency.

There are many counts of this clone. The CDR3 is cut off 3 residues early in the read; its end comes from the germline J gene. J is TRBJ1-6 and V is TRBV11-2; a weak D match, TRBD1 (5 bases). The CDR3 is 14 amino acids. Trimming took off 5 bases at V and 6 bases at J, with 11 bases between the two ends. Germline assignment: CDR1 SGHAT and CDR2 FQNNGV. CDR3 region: CASSPSGRNSPLHF. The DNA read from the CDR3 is TGTGCCAGCAGCCCCTCAGGGCGTAATTCACCC.

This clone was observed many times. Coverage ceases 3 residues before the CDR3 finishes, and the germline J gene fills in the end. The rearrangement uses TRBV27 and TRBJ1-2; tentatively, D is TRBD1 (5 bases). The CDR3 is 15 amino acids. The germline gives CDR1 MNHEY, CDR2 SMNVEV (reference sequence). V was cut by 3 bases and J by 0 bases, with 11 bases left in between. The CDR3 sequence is CASSFGLGANYGYTF. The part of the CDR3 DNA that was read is TGTGCCAGCAGTTTCGGTTTAGGGGCTAACTATGGC.

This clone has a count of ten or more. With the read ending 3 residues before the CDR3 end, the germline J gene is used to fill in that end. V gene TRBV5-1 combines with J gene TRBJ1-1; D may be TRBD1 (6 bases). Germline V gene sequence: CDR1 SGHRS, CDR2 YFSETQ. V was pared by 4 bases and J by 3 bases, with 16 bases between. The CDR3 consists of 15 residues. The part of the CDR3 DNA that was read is TGCGCCAGCAGCCACGGCGGACAGCGACACACTGAA. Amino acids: CASSHGGQRHTE. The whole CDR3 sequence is CASSHGGQRHTEAFF. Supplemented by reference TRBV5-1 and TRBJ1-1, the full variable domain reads KAGVTQTPRYLIKTRGQQVTLSCSPISGHRSVSWYQQTPGQGLQFLFEYFSETQRNKGNFPGRFSGRQFSNSRSEMNVSTLELGDSALYLCASSHGGQRHTEAFFGQGTRLTVV.

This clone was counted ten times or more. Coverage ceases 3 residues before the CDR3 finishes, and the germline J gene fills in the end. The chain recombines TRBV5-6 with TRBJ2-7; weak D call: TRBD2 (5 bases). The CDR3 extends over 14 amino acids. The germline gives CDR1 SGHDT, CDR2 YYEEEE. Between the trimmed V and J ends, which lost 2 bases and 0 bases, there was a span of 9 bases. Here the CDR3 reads CASSFGLFSYEQYF. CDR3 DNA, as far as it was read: TGTGCCAGCAGCTTCGGACTTTTCTCCTACGAG.

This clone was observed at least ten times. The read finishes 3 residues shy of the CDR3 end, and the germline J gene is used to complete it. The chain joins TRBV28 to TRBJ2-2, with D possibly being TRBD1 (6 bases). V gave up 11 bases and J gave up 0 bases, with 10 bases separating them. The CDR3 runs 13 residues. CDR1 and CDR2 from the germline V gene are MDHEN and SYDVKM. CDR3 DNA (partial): TGTGCCGCTAAGGGGGCGAACACCGGGGAG. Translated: CAAKGANTGE. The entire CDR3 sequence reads CAAKGANTGELFF.

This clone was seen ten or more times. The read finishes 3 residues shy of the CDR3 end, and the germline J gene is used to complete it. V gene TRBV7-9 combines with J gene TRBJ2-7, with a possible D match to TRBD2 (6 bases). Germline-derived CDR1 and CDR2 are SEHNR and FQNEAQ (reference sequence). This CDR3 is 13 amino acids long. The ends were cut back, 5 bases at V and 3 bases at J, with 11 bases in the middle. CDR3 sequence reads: CASSPRDFYEQYF. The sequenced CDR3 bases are TGTGCCAGCAGCCCCAGGGACTTCTACGAG.

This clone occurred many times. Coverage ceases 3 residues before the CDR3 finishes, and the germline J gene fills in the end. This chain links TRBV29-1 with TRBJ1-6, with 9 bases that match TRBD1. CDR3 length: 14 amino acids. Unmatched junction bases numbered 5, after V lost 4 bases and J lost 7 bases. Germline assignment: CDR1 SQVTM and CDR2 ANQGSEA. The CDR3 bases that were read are TGCAGCGTTGGGACAGGGGTATTCAATTCACCC. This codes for CSVGTGVFNSP. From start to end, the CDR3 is CSVGTGVFNSPLHF.

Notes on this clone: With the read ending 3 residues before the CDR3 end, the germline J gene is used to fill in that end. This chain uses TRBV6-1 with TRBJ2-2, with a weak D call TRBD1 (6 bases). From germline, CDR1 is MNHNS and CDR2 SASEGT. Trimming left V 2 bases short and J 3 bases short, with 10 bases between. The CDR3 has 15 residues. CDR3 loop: CASSERAGDTGELFF. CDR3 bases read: TGTGCCAGCAGTGAAAGGGCAGGGGACACCGGGGAG.

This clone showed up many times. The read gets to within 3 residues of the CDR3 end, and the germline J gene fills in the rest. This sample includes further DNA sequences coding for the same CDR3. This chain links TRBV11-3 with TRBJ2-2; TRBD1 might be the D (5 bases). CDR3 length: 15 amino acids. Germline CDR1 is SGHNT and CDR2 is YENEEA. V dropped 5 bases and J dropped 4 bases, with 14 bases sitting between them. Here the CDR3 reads CASSPRQGVTGELFF. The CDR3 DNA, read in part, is TGTGCCAGCAGCCCTAGACAAGGGGTCACCGGGGAG.

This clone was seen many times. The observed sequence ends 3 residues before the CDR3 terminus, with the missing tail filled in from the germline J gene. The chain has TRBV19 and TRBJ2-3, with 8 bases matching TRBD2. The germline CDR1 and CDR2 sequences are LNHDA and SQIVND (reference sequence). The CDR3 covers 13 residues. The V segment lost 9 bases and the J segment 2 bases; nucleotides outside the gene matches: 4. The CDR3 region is CASQRGTTDTQYF. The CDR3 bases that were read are TGTGCCAGCCAGCGGGGGACCACAGATACG.

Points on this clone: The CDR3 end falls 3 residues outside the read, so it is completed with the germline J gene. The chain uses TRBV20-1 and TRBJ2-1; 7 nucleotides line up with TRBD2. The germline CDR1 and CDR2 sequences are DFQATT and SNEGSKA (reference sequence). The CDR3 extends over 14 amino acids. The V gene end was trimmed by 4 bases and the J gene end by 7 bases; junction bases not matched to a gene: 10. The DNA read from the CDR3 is TGCAGTGCTAAGTGGGGGGGTGCTGGGAATGAG. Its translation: CSAKWGGAGNE. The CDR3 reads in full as CSAKWGGAGNEQFF.

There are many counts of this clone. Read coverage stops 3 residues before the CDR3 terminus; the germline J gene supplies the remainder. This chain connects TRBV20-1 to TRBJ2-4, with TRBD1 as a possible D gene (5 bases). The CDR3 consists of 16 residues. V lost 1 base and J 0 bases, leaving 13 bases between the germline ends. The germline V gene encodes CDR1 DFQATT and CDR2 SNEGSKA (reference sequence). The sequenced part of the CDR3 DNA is TGCAGTGCTAGAGTTTTGGTGGGGCTAGCCAAAAACATT. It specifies CSARVLVGLAKNI. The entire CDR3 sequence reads CSARVLVGLAKNIQYF.

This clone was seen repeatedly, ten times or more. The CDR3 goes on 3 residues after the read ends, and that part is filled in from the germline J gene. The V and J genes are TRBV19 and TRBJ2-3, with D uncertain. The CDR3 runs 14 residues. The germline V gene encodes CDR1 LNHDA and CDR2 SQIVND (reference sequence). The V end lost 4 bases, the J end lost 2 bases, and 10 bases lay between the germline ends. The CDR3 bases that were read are TGTGCCAGTAGTAAAGGCCAAGACACAGATACG. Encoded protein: CASSKGQDTDT. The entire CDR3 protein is CASSKGQDTDTQYF.

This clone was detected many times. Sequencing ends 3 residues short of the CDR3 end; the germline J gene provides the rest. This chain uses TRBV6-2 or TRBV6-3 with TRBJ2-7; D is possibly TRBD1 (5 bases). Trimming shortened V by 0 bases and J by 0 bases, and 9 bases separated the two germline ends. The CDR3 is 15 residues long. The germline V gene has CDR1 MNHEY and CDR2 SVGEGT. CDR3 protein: CASSYSRGPSYEQYF. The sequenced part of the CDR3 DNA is TGTGCCAGCAGTTACTCTAGGGGTCCCTCCTACGAG.

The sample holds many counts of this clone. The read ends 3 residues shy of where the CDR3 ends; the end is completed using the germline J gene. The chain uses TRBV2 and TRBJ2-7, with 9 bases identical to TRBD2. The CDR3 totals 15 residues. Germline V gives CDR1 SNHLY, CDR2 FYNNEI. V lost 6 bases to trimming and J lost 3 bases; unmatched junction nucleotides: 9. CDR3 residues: CASRPTSGSDYEQYF. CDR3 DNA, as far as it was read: TGTGCCAGCAGACCGACTAGCGGCTCTGACTACGAG.

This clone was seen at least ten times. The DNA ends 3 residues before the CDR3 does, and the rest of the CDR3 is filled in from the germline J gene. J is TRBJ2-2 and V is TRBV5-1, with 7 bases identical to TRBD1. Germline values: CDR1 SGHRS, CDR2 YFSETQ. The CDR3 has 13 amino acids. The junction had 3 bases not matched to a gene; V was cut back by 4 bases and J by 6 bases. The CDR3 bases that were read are TGCGCCAGCAGCGGACAGGATTCCGGGGAG. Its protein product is CASSGQDSGE. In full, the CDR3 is CASSGQDSGELFF.

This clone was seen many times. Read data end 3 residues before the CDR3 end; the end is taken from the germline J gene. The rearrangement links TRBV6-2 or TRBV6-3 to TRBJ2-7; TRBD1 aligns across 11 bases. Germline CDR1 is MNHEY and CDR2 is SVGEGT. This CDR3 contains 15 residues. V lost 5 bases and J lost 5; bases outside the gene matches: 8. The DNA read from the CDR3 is TGTGCCAGCAGTAGATGGACAGGGGGCAAGAACGAG. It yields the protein CASSRWTGGKNE. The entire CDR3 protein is CASSRWTGGKNEQYF.

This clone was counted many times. The DNA read from the CDR3 is TGTGCCAGCAGCTCGGGGACTAGCGGGGTGAATGAG. It encodes CASSSGTSGVNE. The CDR3 in its entirety is CASSSGTSGVNEQFF. This sequence joins TRBV7-9 and TRBJ2-1; 13 bases fit TRBD2. The observed sequence ends 3 residues before the CDR3 terminus, with the missing tail filled in from the germline J gene. Germline V gene sequence: CDR1 SEHNR, CDR2 FQNEAQ (reference sequence). The CDR3 extends over 15 amino acids. J was trimmed by 7 bases and V by 4 bases; bases with no gene match: 4.